Presented here are 27 T cell receptor beta chains from one specimen sequenced in a study of blood T cell repertoires in COVID-19. The repertoire was sequenced with immunoSEQ multiplex PCR; TCRdb's copy has only in-frame clones and lacks some. The repertoire holds nearly 300,000 clones, with around 88% as singletons. The specimen was peripheral blood. These receptors were taken from a woman in her thirties who had recovered from COVID-19.

A single count supports this clone. The genes are TRBV13 and TRBJ1-1; a possible D gene is TRBD1 (5 bases). Looked up from germline, CDR1 is PRHDT and CDR2 is FYEKMQ (reference sequence). CDR3 size: 14 residues. Trimming stripped 4 bases from V and 1 base from J, with 10 bases between. CDR3 region: CASSSGEGNTEAFF. The CDR3 bases are TGTGCCAGCAGCTCGGGGGAGGGGAACACTGAAGCTTTCTTT.

The CDR3 DNA is TGTGCCAGCAGTTTTAGAACCGGTCCCCGTCCCTACGAGCAGTACTTC. Protein sequence: CASSFRTGPRPYEQYF. This sequence joins TRBV27 and TRBJ2-7; D gene ambiguous. CDR3 size: 16 residues. Trimming took off 3 bases at V and 2 bases at J, with 17 bases between the two ends. Germline V gene data show CDR1 as MNHEY and CDR2 as SMNVEV (reference sequence).

The V gene is TRBV18, the J gene TRBJ2-1; 9 bases map to TRBD2. Germline CDR1 KGHSH, CDR2 LQKENI. This CDR3 is 14 amino acids long. Trimming cost V 5 bases and J 5 bases; bases outside gene matches: 4. The CDR3 reads CASSDPSGDNEQFF. Written as DNA, the CDR3 is TGTGCCAGCTCAGACCCTAGCGGGGACAATGAGCAGTTCTTC.

The chain recombines TRBV7-6 with TRBJ2-1, with D possibly being TRBD2 (6 bases). V was shortened by 5 bases and J by 0 bases, with 14 bases between the two germline ends. This CDR3 is built from 16 residues. Per germline, CDR1 SGHVS and CDR2 FNYEAQ. The CDR3 DNA reads as TGTGCCAGCAGCCCCACTATAGCGGACTCCTACAATGAGCAGTTCTTC. It is translated as CASSPTIADSYNEQFF.

The chain carries TRBV7-8 and TRBJ2-5; possible D gene TRBD2, 6 bases. This CDR3 has 16 residues. Trimming took off 1 base at V and 6 bases at J, with 18 bases between the two ends. Germline CDR1 reads SGHVS; CDR2 reads FQNEAQ. CDR3 DNA: TGTGCCAGCAGCTTAGTCTCCGGGGACTTCCCTAAGACCCAGTACTTC. This codes for CASSLVSGDFPKTQYF.

The CDR3 spells CASSVGSISYEQYF. The CDR3 DNA sequence: TGTGCCAGCAGCGTAGGTAGTATCTCCTACGAGCAGTACTTC. V and J are TRBV9 and TRBJ2-7; D is ambiguous. Germline V gene data show CDR1 as SGDLS and CDR2 as YYNGEE. CDR3 length: 14 residues. V shed 0 bases and J shed 0 bases, with 7 bases lying between them.

The chain employs TRBV5-1 and TRBJ2-1; 9 nucleotides line up with TRBD2. The V gene end was trimmed by 4 bases and the J gene end by 2 bases; junction bases not matched to a gene: 7. The CDR3 is 16 amino acids. Germline CDR1 reads SGHRS; CDR2 reads YFSETQ. The CDR3: CASSPRTSVTYNEQFF. The CDR3 nucleotides read TGCGCCAGCAGCCCCCGGACTAGCGTTACCTACAATGAGCAGTTCTTC.

This chain connects TRBV27 to TRBJ1-1; 7 positions match TRBD1. The CDR3 is made up of 12 amino acids. Germline trimming cut 10 bases from V and 6 bases from J; bases unmatched to any gene: 8. CDR1 and CDR2 (germline): MNHEY, SMNVEV (reference sequence). This chain's CDR3 is CATAQGRSEAFF. In DNA, the CDR3 is TGTGCCACCGCACAGGGGAGGTCTGAAGCTTTCTTT.

The chain has TRBV28 and TRBJ1-2, with TRBD1 matching 8 bases. From germline, CDR1 is MDHEN and CDR2 SYDVKM. Trimming took 3 bases from V and 7 from J; bases not matched to a gene: 7. There are 14 residues in the CDR3. The CDR3 is CASSFEAGGVGYTF. DNA for the CDR3: TGTGCCAGCAGTTTCGAGGCAGGGGGCGTTGGCTACACCTTC.

This rearrangement joins TRBV30 to TRBJ2-3; a possible D gene is TRBD2 (5 bases). The CDR3 is made up of 12 amino acids. Germline lookup yields CDR1 GTSNPN and CDR2 SVGIG (reference sequence). Between the trimmed V and J ends, which lost 1 base and 6 bases, there was a span of 8 bases. CDR3 sequence: CAWSETGDTQYF. The CDR3 DNA reads as TGTGCCTGGAGTGAAACGGGGGATACGCAGTATTTT.

This clone was seen once. The CDR3 loop reads CASSFGLDEQYF. Here the CDR3 DNA reads TGTGCCAGCAGTTTCGGGTTGGACGAGCAGTACTTC. The V and J genes are TRBV28 and TRBJ2-7; no definite D call. CDR1 is MDHEN, CDR2 SYDVKM, per germline. The V end was cut by 3 bases, the J end by 5 bases, with 8 bases between. The CDR3 runs to 12 residues.

The genes are TRBV21-1 and TRBJ2-3; TRBD2 was called by the table and not checked on the DNA. TRBV21-1 is annotated as a pseudogene. The CDR3 has 13 residues. The CDR3 coding sequence is TGTGCCAGCAGGGGCGGTCGGGAAGATACGCAGTATTTT. This gives the protein CASRGGREDTQYF.

This chain's CDR3 is CASSGRRVNTGELFF. As DNA, the CDR3 is TGTGCCAGCAGTGGCAGGAGGGTGAACACCGGGGAGCTGTTTTTT. The chain carries TRBV2 and TRBJ2-2; a weak D match, TRBD2 (6 bases). The V end was cut by 4 bases, the J end by 1 base, with 10 bases between. Germline V gene data show CDR1 as SNHLY and CDR2 as FYNNEI. This CDR3 has 15 residues.

The V call is TRBV2, the J call TRBJ2-5, with TRBD1 identical over 9 bases. The length of the CDR3 is 14 residues. V lost 6 bases to trimming and J lost 5 bases; unmatched junction nucleotides: 7. The germline V gene has CDR1 SNHLY and CDR2 FYNNEI. The CDR3: CASRAGTGRETQYF. The CDR3 region has the DNA TGTGCCAGCAGAGCCGGGACAGGGAGGGAGACCCAGTACTTC.

V gene TRBV30 combines with J gene TRBJ1-1; 7 nucleotides align to TRBD1. Trimming took 0 bases from V and 3 from J; bases not matched to a gene: 4. This CDR3 is built from 14 residues. Germline loops: CDR1 GTSNPN, CDR2 SVGIG (reference sequence). The CDR3 reads CAWSVDRGHTEAFF. CDR3 DNA: TGTGCCTGGAGTGTCGATAGGGGGCACACTGAAGCTTTCTTT.

The chain has TRBV5-1 and TRBJ2-3; no reliable D call. Trimming stripped 7 bases from V and 0 bases from J, with 12 bases between. The CDR3 contains 14 residues. The V gene's germline CDR1 is SGHRS and CDR2 YFSETQ. For the CDR3, the DNA is TGCGCCAGCCAACAACAGTCTAGCACAGATACGCAGTATTTT. Residues: CASQQQSSTDTQYF.

This clone showed up just a few times. The rearrangement joins TRBV27 to TRBJ2-1; TRBD2 matches at 8 bases. The germline gives CDR1 MNHEY, CDR2 SMNVEV (reference sequence). Germline trimming cut 1 base from V and 8 bases from J; bases unmatched to any gene: 10. The CDR3 is 16 residues long. The DNA for the CDR3 is TGTGCCAGCAGTTTATTGACGGCGGGGGGATTGTATGAGCAGTTCTTC. Amino acid sequence: CASSLLTAGGLYEQFF.

The chain joins TRBV2 to TRBJ2-7; TRBD1 matches 9 bases. From germline, CDR1 is SNHLY and CDR2 FYNNEI. With 6 bases clipped from V and 3 bases from J, the junction kept 3 bases outside the gene matches. The CDR3 totals 13 residues. The DNA of the CDR3 is TGTGCCAGCAGGGGGGACAGGGTCTACGAGCAGTACTTC. Encoded protein: CASRGDRVYEQYF.

The J gene is TRBJ2-2, the V gene TRBV4-1; weak D call: TRBD1 (5 bases). V was trimmed by 0 bases and J by 6 bases, leaving 20 bases between them. This CDR3 spans 18 amino acids. Germline V gene data show CDR1 as MGHRA and CDR2 as YSYEKL. For the CDR3, the DNA is TGCGCCAGCAGCCAAGACCCGGGTGTGGGGCTTCTTTCCGGGGAGCTGTTTTTT. It encodes CASSQDPGVGLLSGELFF.

V gene TRBV2 combines with J gene TRBJ1-4, with 7 bases matching TRBD1. The V gene's germline CDR1 is SNHLY and CDR2 FYNNEI. V lost 11 bases, J lost 3 bases, and 15 bases stayed unmatched. This CDR3 region has 16 residues. CDR3 DNA: TGTGCCGCGAGTACCGACAGGGCCTCTTCTAATGAAAAACTGTTTTTT. Its protein product is CAASTDRASSNEKLFF.

V is TRBV28 and J is TRBJ2-7; D possibly corresponds to TRBD2 (6 bases). The germline gives CDR1 MDHEN, CDR2 SYDVKM. V lost 8 bases, J lost 5 bases, and 19 bases lay in between. The length of the CDR3 is 14 residues. CDR3 residues: CASQITGGTNEQYF. CDR3 DNA: TGTGCCAGCCAAATAACCGGGGGTACTAACGAGCAGTACTTC.

This clone has just one count. CDR3 sequence: CASSQIQGGLDEQFF. CDR3 sequence (DNA): TGTGCCAGCAGCCAGATACAGGGAGGGTTGGATGAGCAGTTCTTC. V and J are TRBV7-8 and TRBJ2-1; the D gene is possibly TRBD2 (7 bases). Germline assignment: CDR1 SGHVS and CDR2 FQNEAQ. V was clipped by 5 bases and J by 8 bases, with 19 bases between them. This CDR3 comprises 15 residues.

The chain recombines TRBV20-1 with TRBJ2-3; maybe TRBD2 (5 bases). The CDR3 consists of 13 residues. Germline V CDR1 and CDR2: DFQATT, SNEGSKA (reference sequence). With 3 bases removed from V and 3 bases from J, the gap between germline ends came to 10 bases. DNA of the CDR3: TGCAGTGCTAGTGGCGGGCGGACAGATACGCAGTATTTT. Translating it yields CSASGGRTDTQYF.

The J gene is TRBJ2-5, the V gene TRBV29-1, with a possible D match to TRBD1 (5 bases). Trimming cost V 0 bases and J 5 bases, with 13 bases left between them. Germline V gene sequence: CDR1 SQVTM, CDR2 ANQGSEA. This CDR3 is built from 14 residues. Here the CDR3 reads CSVEDLGAGETQYF. CDR3 bases: TGCAGCGTTGAAGATCTTGGAGCAGGGGAGACCCAGTACTTC.

The chain joins TRBV6-5 to TRBJ1-2; possible D gene TRBD1, 5 bases. V was trimmed by 5 bases and J by 2 bases, leaving 15 bases between them. This CDR3 spans 15 amino acids. The germline V gene has CDR1 MNHEY and CDR2 SVGAGI. The CDR3 DNA sequence: TGTGCCAGCAGTCCCAAAGCCGGGGGAAACTATGGCTACACCTTC. It codes for CASSPKAGGNYGYTF.

The chain joins TRBV11-3 to TRBJ1-1, with D maybe TRBD1 (6 bases). The CDR3 consists of 14 residues. Germline lookup yields CDR1 SGHNT and CDR2 YENEEA. Trimming cost V 5 bases and J 0 bases, with 10 bases left between them. For the CDR3, the DNA is TGTGCCAGCAGCCTTGGGACATTGAACACTGAAGCTTTCTTT. Protein sequence: CASSLGTLNTEAFF.

The chain is built from TRBV4-1 and TRBJ2-2; 7 bases align to TRBD1. Trimming took 4 bases from V and 0 from J; bases not matched to a gene: 8. Germline-derived CDR1 and CDR2 are MGHRA and YSYEKL. The CDR3 contains 17 residues. Written as DNA, the CDR3 is TGCGCCAGCAGCCGCTATCACAGGGGCCCGAACACCGGGGAGCTGTTTTTT. Amino acid sequence: CASSRYHRGPNTGELFF.